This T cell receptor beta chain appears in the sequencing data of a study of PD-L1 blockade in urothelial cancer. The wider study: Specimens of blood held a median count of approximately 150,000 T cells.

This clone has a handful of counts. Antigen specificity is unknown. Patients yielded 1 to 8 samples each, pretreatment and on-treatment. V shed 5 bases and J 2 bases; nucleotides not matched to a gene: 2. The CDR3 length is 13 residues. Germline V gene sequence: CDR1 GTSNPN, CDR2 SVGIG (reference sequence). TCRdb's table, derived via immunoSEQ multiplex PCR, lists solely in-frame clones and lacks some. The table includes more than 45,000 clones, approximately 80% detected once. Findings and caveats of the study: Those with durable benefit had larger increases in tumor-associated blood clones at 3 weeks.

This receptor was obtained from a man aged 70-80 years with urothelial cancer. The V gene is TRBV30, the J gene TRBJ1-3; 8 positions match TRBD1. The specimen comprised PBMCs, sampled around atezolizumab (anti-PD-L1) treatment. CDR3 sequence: CAWGTGPGNTIYF. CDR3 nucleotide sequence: TGTGCCTGGGGGACAGGCCCTGGAAACACCATATATTTT. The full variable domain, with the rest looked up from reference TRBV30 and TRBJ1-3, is SQTIHQWPATLVQPVGSPLSLECTVEGTSNPNLYWYRQAAGRGLQLLFYSVGIGQISSEVPQNLSASRPQDRQFILSSKKLLLSDSGFYLCAWGTGPGNTIYFGEGSWLTVV.